This T cell receptor (beta chain) was identified during a study of blood T cell repertoires in COVID-19. J gave up 5 bases and V 5 bases, and 2 bases lay outside the gene matches. The CDR3 consists of 13 residues. Data came from immunoSEQ multiplex PCR; TCRdb stores just in-frame clones and leaves some out. This sample has roughly 170,000 clones, with around 84% found just once. What was sequenced was peripheral blood. This chain links TRBV12-3 or TRBV12-4 with TRBJ2-2; 7 bases are a match to TRBD2. This sequence was found in a woman between 50 and 59 years old with COVID-19, enrolled during active disease. The CDR3 spells CASSKLATGELFF. DNA for the CDR3: TGTGCCAGCAGTAAACTAGCGACCGGGGAGCTGTTTTTT.